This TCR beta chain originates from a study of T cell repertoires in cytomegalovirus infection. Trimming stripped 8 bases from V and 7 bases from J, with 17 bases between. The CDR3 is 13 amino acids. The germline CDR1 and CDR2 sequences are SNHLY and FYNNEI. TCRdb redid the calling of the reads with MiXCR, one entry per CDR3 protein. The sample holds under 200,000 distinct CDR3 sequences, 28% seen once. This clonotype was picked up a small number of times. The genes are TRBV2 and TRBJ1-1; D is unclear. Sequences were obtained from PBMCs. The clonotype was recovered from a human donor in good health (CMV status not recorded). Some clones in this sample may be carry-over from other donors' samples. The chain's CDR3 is CASLRPPGGEAFF. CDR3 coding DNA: TGTGCCAGCCTCCGCCCCCCCGGCGGTGAAGCTTTCTTT.